This paragraph covers one T cell receptor beta chain sequence. Antigen specificity is unknown. The germline V gene has CDR1 MGHDK and CDR2 SYGVNS. CDR3 length: 12 amino acids. Deletions cut 4 bases from V and 6 bases from J, with 9 bases between. TCRdb's copy holds only in-frame clones and misses some; the assay was immunoSEQ multiplex PCR. Of around 80,000 clones listed, under 90% are singletons. This sample was taken from a study of identifying expanded T cells in peripheral blood. General observations from the study: Across healthy donors, higher total template counts meant significantly greater roughly 2-week count variance.

The chain couples TRBV25-1 to TRBJ1-2; TRBD1 is a possible D gene (5 bases). This clonotype was sampled from a person aged 18-70 years in good health. Sequencing was carried out using blood. The CDR3 sequence is CASSGVRDGYTF. The CDR3, as DNA: TGTGCCAGCAGTGGGGTCAGGGATGGCTACACCTTC.